A single sample gave rise to the 24 T cell receptor beta chains below, sequenced in a study of human T cells and chemical hapten exposure. The time point denotes: patch test 1, 2 weeks after DPC sensitization. Treatment: therapeutic diphenylcyclopropenone sensitization with weekly scalp DPC. MiXCR, run by TCRdb on the RACE reads, gives a single entry per CDR3 protein. The sample carries fewer than 500,000 distinct CDR3 sequences, more than 4.5% recorded once. The sequencing used whole blood, collected in connection with sensitization to the hapten diphenylcyclopropenone (DPC). The receptors come from a woman aged 50 to 60 with alopecia areata. Some clones in this sample may be carry-over from other donors' samples.

This rearrangement joins TRBV20-1 to TRBJ1-1; D not resolved. The CDR3 length is 12 residues. V gave up 0 bases and J gave up 8 bases, with 10 bases separating them. In germline, CDR1 is DFQATT, CDR2 SNEGSKA (reference sequence). The CDR3: CSARDGPPEAFF. The CDR3 DNA sequence: TGCAGTGCTAGAGATGGACCGCCCGAAGCTTTCTTT.

This clonotype came up a few times. The chain links TRBV6-5 to TRBJ2-2; 12 bases map to TRBD1. Germline loops: CDR1 MNHEY, CDR2 SVGAGI. CDR3 length: 15 amino acids. The ends lost 5 bases at V and 6 bases at J; junction bases unmatched: 4. The CDR3 sequence: CASSRGTGGPGELFF. CDR3 coding DNA: TGTGCCAGCAGTCGCGGGACAGGGGGCCCCGGGGAGCTGTTTTTT.

This clonotype has only a few counts. The chain carries TRBV2 and TRBJ2-7; D remains ambiguous. This CDR3 is 13 amino acids long. Germline CDR1 and CDR2: SNHLY and FYNNEI. Deletions cut 6 bases from V and 4 bases from J, with 13 bases between. CDR3 residues: CASRVPGRYEQYF. CDR3 bases: TGTGCCAGCAGAGTGCCTGGAAGGTACGAGCAGTACTTC.

This clonotype was recorded at least ten times. V gene TRBV28 combines with J gene TRBJ2-7; 10 positions agree with TRBD2. CDR3 length: 15 amino acids. Germline-derived CDR1 and CDR2 are MDHEN and SYDVKM. The V and J ends lost 6 bases and 1 base, in that order; junction bases with no gene match: 6. The CDR3 sequence is CASRYSLAGSYEQYF. CDR3 sequence (DNA): TGTGCCAGCAGATATTCACTAGCGGGGTCCTACGAGCAGTACTTC.

This chain connects TRBV29-1 to TRBJ2-4, with D unresolved. This CDR3 region has 13 residues. CDR1 and CDR2 (germline): SQVTM, ANQGSEA. Trimming cost V 7 bases and J 1 base, with 11 bases left between them. The DNA for the CDR3 is TGCAGCGCCCGAGTTAGTGCCAAAAACATTCAGTACTTC. Translated, it gives CSARVSAKNIQYF.

This sequence joins TRBV6-1 and TRBJ2-3, with D unclear. V lost 7 bases to trimming and J lost 2 bases, with 16 bases between them. Per the germline V gene, CDR1 is MNHNS and CDR2 is SASEGT. The CDR3 runs to 15 residues. CDR3 DNA sequence: TGTGCCAGCAAGCTAGACCGAAGTTCCACAGATACGCAGTATTTT. It yields the protein CASKLDRSSTDTQYF.

V and J are TRBV6-5 and TRBJ1-2; no clear D gene. V lost 5 bases, J lost 4 bases, and 20 bases lay in between. Germline V lookup: CDR1 MNHEY, CDR2 SVGAGI. The CDR3 has 16 residues. The CDR3 spells CASSVSMLEQFYGYTF. The CDR3, as DNA: TGTGCCAGCAGTGTCTCTATGCTGGAACAGTTCTATGGCTACACCTTC.

This chain joins TRBV20-1 and TRBJ2-4, with D possibly matching TRBD1 (6 bases). Germline assignment: CDR1 DFQATT and CDR2 SNEGSKA (reference sequence). V was shortened by 1 base and J by 3 bases, with 13 bases between the two germline ends. The CDR3 has 15 amino acids. The CDR3, as DNA: TGCAGTGCTAGAGTACCAGGGGTCGACAAAAACATTCAGTACTTC. Its protein product is CSARVPGVDKNIQYF.

Comment on this clonotype: Germline is not matched at one junction end, which may reflect a read error. The chain links TRBV12-3 or TRBV12-4 to TRBJ1-1; D gene uncertain. The CDR3 is 13 residues long. The CDR3 DNA reads as TGTGCCAGCAGTTTAGGCACTAACACTGAAGCTTACTTT. It translates to CASSLGTNTEAYF.

This clonotype has at least ten counts. The chain is built from TRBV29-1 and TRBJ2-1; 7 nucleotides align to TRBD2. The CDR3 runs 12 residues. Germline V gene data show CDR1 as SQVTM and CDR2 as ANQGSEA. V shed 8 bases and J 9 bases; nucleotides not matched to a gene: 10. In DNA form, the CDR3 reads TGCAGCTGCCTCCGCGGGAGTGGTGAGCAGTTCTTC. Its protein is CSCLRGSGEQFF.

This clonotype occurred many times. The CDR3 bases are TGTGCCAGCAGTTTATGGGGGCAGGGGGACGCAGATACGCAGTATTTT. It encodes CASSLWGQGDADTQYF. The chain is built from TRBV28 and TRBJ2-3; 7 nucleotides align to TRBD1. Germline trimming cut 0 bases from V and 4 bases from J; bases unmatched to any gene: 7. CDR3 length: 16 residues. Germline V gene lookup returns CDR1 MDHEN and CDR2 SYDVKM.

This clonotype was found many times. V usage is TRBV11-2 and J usage is TRBJ1-3; D unclear. The germline V gene encodes CDR1 SGHAT and CDR2 FQNNGV. The CDR3 runs 14 residues. Between the trimmed V and J ends, which lost 4 bases and 0 bases, there was a span of 7 bases. The CDR3 bases are TGTGCCAGCAGCTCGGGCAGCTCTGGAAACACCATATATTTT. Its translation: CASSSGSSGNTIYF.

The sample holds many counts of this clonotype. The V call is TRBV11-2, the J call TRBJ2-5, with TRBD2 identical over 8 bases. CDR1 and CDR2 from the germline V gene are SGHAT and FQNNGV. The trim removed 6 bases at V and 0 bases at J, leaving 0 bases unmatched. The CDR3 extends over 13 amino acids. The CDR3 region is CASRTSDQETQYF. CDR3 coding DNA: TGTGCCAGCAGGACTAGCGACCAAGAGACCCAGTACTTC.

The chain combines TRBV7-8 with TRBJ2-2; no definite D call. Trimming shortened V by 1 base and J by 6 bases, and 9 bases separated the two germline ends. Germline V gives CDR1 SGHVS, CDR2 FQNEAQ. This CDR3 has 14 residues. CDR3: CASSLGGTAGELFF. CDR3 sequence (DNA): TGTGCCAGCAGCTTAGGCGGTACGGCCGGGGAGCTGTTTTTT.

This clonotype appeared many times. The chain recombines TRBV10-3 with TRBJ1-1; no reliable D call. Looked up from germline, CDR1 is ENHRY and CDR2 is SYGVKD. This CDR3 has 13 amino acids. V was pared by 8 bases and J by 0 bases, with 10 bases between. The CDR3 nucleotides read TGTGCCATCGCCCTGGGAATGAACACTGAAGCTTTCTTT. Its protein product is CAIALGMNTEAFF.

This clonotype was seen at least ten times. The chain is built from TRBV25-1 and TRBJ1-4; possible D gene TRBD1, 5 bases. The CDR3 is 14 residues long. V lost 8 bases, J lost 7 bases, and 17 bases lay in between. Germline V lookup: CDR1 MGHDK, CDR2 SYGVNS. The CDR3 sequence: CASSDRGRGEKLFF. The CDR3 nucleotides read TGTGCCAGCTCTGACCGGGGACGAGGTGAAAAACTGTTTTTT.

In its sample, this clonotype was seen many times. This chain links TRBV18 with TRBJ2-7, with D unresolved. The CDR3 loop spans 15 amino acids. The V gene's germline CDR1 is KGHSH and CDR2 LQKENI. The V end was cut by 5 bases, the J end by 0 bases, with 14 bases between. The CDR3 here is CASSGPGTDSYEQYF. In nucleotides, the CDR3 is TGTGCCAGCTCAGGTCCGGGCACAGACTCCTACGAGCAGTACTTC.

This clonotype has ten or more counts. The rearrangement joins TRBV29-1 to TRBJ1-1; tentatively, D is TRBD1 (5 bases). The length of the CDR3 is 12 residues. With 6 bases removed from V and 8 bases from J, the gap between germline ends came to 16 bases. Germline CDR1 reads SQVTM; CDR2 reads ANQGSEA. The CDR3 coding sequence is TGCAGCGTGGCCCCCGGACAAAGGGAAGCTTTCTTT. Amino acid sequence: CSVAPGQREAFF.

This clonotype occurred many times. This chain connects TRBV7-2 to TRBJ2-3; D remains ambiguous. V was clipped by 1 base and J by 4 bases, with 6 bases between them. In germline, CDR1 is SGHTA, CDR2 FQGNSA. This CDR3 has 13 amino acids. DNA of the CDR3: TGTGCCAGCAGCTTAGATGTAGCAGATACGCAGTATTTT. Protein: CASSLDVADTQYF.

This clonotype was counted ten times or more. The chain couples TRBV5-1 to TRBJ2-7, with a weak D call TRBD1 (6 bases). Trimming stripped 2 bases from V and 0 bases from J, with 21 bases between. The CDR3 is 18 residues long. Looked up from germline, CDR1 is SGHRS and CDR2 is YFSETQ. Written as DNA, the CDR3 is TGCGCCAGCAGCTTACGATCCGGGACAACTAGGGCCTCCTACGAGCAGTACTTC. It encodes CASSLRSGTTRASYEQYF.

The rearrangement joins TRBV29-1 to TRBJ1-1; D gene ambiguous. The germline V gene encodes CDR1 SQVTM and CDR2 ANQGSEA. This CDR3 has 12 amino acids. V was trimmed by 1 base and J by 4 bases, leaving 7 bases between them. CDR3 nucleotide sequence: TGCAGCGTTGAAGCCTCCAGCACTGAAGCTTTCTTT. Translating it yields CSVEASSTEAFF.

This rearrangement joins TRBV6-5 to TRBJ2-2; unclear D gene. Germline V gene lookup returns CDR1 MNHEY and CDR2 SVGAGI. This CDR3 comprises 13 residues. Between the trimmed V and J ends, which lost 0 bases and 7 bases, there was a span of 6 bases. In nucleotides, the CDR3 is TGTGCCAGCAGTTACTCGAGTAGCGGGGAGCTGTTTTTT. Translation: CASSYSSSGELFF.

This clonotype showed up many times. The rearrangement links TRBV4-1 to TRBJ1-1; no reliable D call. Looked up from germline, CDR1 is MGHRA and CDR2 is YSYEKL. The length of the CDR3 is 14 residues. V lost 1 base, J lost 8 bases, and 14 bases lay in between. The CDR3 DNA follows: TGCGCCAGCAGCCAAGGGAGAGGGAAGGCGGAAGCTTTCTTT. It codes for CASSQGRGKAEAFF.

This clonotype was counted between two and nine times. A much larger clonotype is one base distant, so this may be a read error. The rearrangement uses TRBV7-6 and TRBJ1-1; TRBD1 might be the D (5 bases). CDR3 length equals 14 residues. Germline loops: CDR1 SGHVS, CDR2 FNYEAQ. The CDR3 DNA reads as TGTGCCAGCAGCTCCAGGGCCTCAAACACTGATGCTTTCTTT. It translates to CASSSRASNTDAFF.